The 32 T cell receptor beta chains below all came from one sample that was sequenced in a study of T cells in Graves' hyperthyroidism and ophthalmopathy. Amplified regions were TCR beta CDR3 sequences from RNA transcripts. The HTBI primer set served for first-round RT-PCR of the TCR CDR3. One entry per CDR3 protein, called by TCRdb with MiXCR from the multiplex PCR reads. The sample lists fewer than 450,000 distinct CDR3 sequences, roughly 17% seen once, with roughly 35% in the top ten. The sample comprised blood. These receptors all come from a woman aged 25 to 45 with Graves' hyperthyroidism that later progressed to Graves' ophthalmopathy.

This clonotype was seen once. The chain combines TRBV20-1 with TRBJ2-5; D may match TRBD1 or TRBD2 (6 bases each). This CDR3 has 15 residues. Germline CDR1 and CDR2: DFQATT and SNEGSKA (reference sequence). Trimming removed 5 bases from V and 5 bases from J, with 21 bases in between. The CDR3: CSAAEMGGLSETQYF. The DNA for the CDR3 is TGCAGTGCTGCGGAGATGGGGGGCTTGTCTGAGACCCAGTACTTC.

This clonotype was seen ten or more times. This rearrangement joins TRBV2 to TRBJ2-7; D not certain. V was clipped by 1 base and J by 6 bases, with 13 bases between them. Germline V gene data show CDR1 as SNHLY and CDR2 as FYNNEI. There are 14 residues in the CDR3. The chain's CDR3 is CASSEVFGRGEQYF. In DNA form, the CDR3 reads TGTGCCAGCAGTGAAGTATTCGGGCGCGGCGAGCAGTACTTC.

The chain joins TRBV20-1 to TRBJ2-7, with D possibly being TRBD1 (7 bases). Germline values: CDR1 DFQATT, CDR2 SNEGSKA (reference sequence). Trimming removed 6 bases from V and 2 bases from J, with 14 bases in between. The CDR3 totals 13 residues. The CDR3, as DNA: TGCAGTGCGCGGGACAGAGCAACCTACGAGCAGTACTTC. Translating it yields CSARDRATYEQYF.

The V call is TRBV24-1, the J call TRBJ2-1, with TRBD2 identical over 9 bases. V gave up 3 bases and J gave up 6 bases; unmatched junction bases: 5. Germline CDR1 KGHDR, CDR2 SFDVKD. The CDR3 contains 15 residues. As DNA, the CDR3 is TGTGCCACCAGTGATCCGGGACTAGCAGCCAATGAGCAGTTCTTC. Its protein product is CATSDPGLAANEQFF.

This clonotype was recorded a few times. The chain joins TRBV20-1 to TRBJ1-2; D is perhaps TRBD1 (6 bases). Germline loops: CDR1 DFQATT, CDR2 SNEGSKA (reference sequence). The CDR3 is 12 residues long. V shed 3 bases and J shed 4 bases, with 9 bases lying between them. DNA for the CDR3: TGCAGTGCTAGTACAGGGACCTATGGCTACACCTTC. Protein: CSASTGTYGYTF.

This clonotype has at least ten counts. The chain has TRBV12-3 or TRBV12-4 and TRBJ1-5, with unresolved D. Trimming left V 1 base short and J 0 bases short, with 10 bases between. The CDR3 is 16 amino acids. The CDR3 nucleotides read TGTGCCAGCAGTTTAGGGCCATCTTATAGCAATCAGCCCCAGCATTTT. Translated: CASSLGPSYSNQPQHF.

J is TRBJ1-5 and V is TRBV3-1; a weak D match, TRBD1 (6 bases). Germline V gene data show CDR1 as LGHDT and CDR2 as YNNKEL (reference sequence). The CDR3 consists of 18 residues. Trimming took 2 bases from V and 0 from J, leaving 17 bases between them. CDR3 region: CASSQSPGQTYSNQPQHF. The CDR3 bases are TGTGCCAGCAGCCAATCCCCCGGACAGACTTATAGCAATCAGCCCCAGCATTTT.

This clonotype was seen repeatedly, ten times or more. V gene TRBV7-9 combines with J gene TRBJ2-3; D gene uncertain. V was cut by 6 bases and J by 0 bases, with 13 bases left in between. The CDR3 is 15 amino acids. CDR1 SEHNR and CDR2 FQNEAQ come from the germline V gene (reference sequence). The CDR3 DNA reads TGTGCCAGCAGGTTGGGTCGGTTAAGCACAGATACGCAGTATTTT. This gives the protein CASRLGRLSTDTQYF.

This clonotype was detected ten times or more. The rearrangement joins TRBV24-1 to TRBJ2-1; either TRBD1 or TRBD2 may fit D (5 bases each). The germline gives CDR1 KGHDR, CDR2 SFDVKD. Trimming removed 4 bases from V and 2 bases from J, with 11 bases in between. The CDR3 extends over 15 amino acids. The CDR3: CATSDSWGPYNEQFF. In nucleotides, the CDR3 is TGTGCCACCAGTGACTCTTGGGGACCCTACAATGAGCAGTTCTTC.

This clonotype was seen ten or more times. This chain joins TRBV28 and TRBJ1-1, with unresolved D. Trimming stripped 2 bases from V and 0 bases from J, with 4 bases between. CDR1 and CDR2 (germline): MDHEN, SYDVKM. This CDR3 region has 13 residues. CDR3 bases: TGTGCCAGCAGTTTACTGATGAACACTGAAGCTTTCTTT. Translated, it gives CASSLLMNTEAFF. Using reference TRBV28 and TRBJ1-1 for the parts outside the CDR3, the full variable domain is DVKVTQSSRYLVKRTGEKVFLECVQDMDHENMFWYRQDPGLGLRLIYFSYDVKMKEKGDIPEGYSVSREKKERFSLILESASTNQTSMYLCASSLLMNTEAFFGQGTRLTVV.

The sample holds many counts of this clonotype. V and J are TRBV19 and TRBJ2-2; 7 nucleotides match TRBD1. Germline CDR1 reads LNHDA; CDR2 reads SQIVND (reference sequence). The CDR3 sequence is 13 residues long. V was pared by 6 bases and J by 6 bases, with 4 bases of the junction left unmatched. The CDR3 reads CASSWTGSGELFF. The CDR3 coding sequence is TGTGCCAGTAGCTGGACAGGCTCCGGGGAGCTGTTTTTT.

Details on this clonotype: One base away lies a much larger clone, so this may be a sequencing read error. V is TRBV5-1 and J is TRBJ2-1; TRBD2 might be the D (5 bases). The CDR3 covers 17 residues. V was trimmed by 1 base and J by 2 bases, leaving 16 bases between them. The germline V gene has CDR1 SGHRS and CDR2 YFSETQ. This CDR3 is CASSLFSPGWAYNEQFF. The CDR3 nucleotides read TGCGCCAGCAGCTTGTTTTCTCCGGGGTGGGCCTACAATGAGCAGTTCTTC.

V gene TRBV2 combines with J gene TRBJ1-1, with D perhaps TRBD1 (5 bases). There are 14 residues in the CDR3. V lost 7 bases to trimming and J lost 3 bases, with 15 bases between them. Germline V gene data show CDR1 as SNHLY and CDR2 as FYNNEI. The CDR3 sequence is CASTWQLGDTEAFF. Written as DNA, the CDR3 is TGTGCCAGCACCTGGCAGCTGGGGGACACTGAAGCTTTCTTT. The whole variable domain, remainder taken from reference TRBV2 and TRBJ1-1, is EPEVTQTPSHQVTQMGQEVILRCVPISNHLYFYWYRQILGQKVEFLVSFYNNEISEKSEIFDDQFSVERPDGSNFTLKIRSTKLEDSAMYFCASTWQLGDTEAFFGQGTRLTVV.

This clonotype was counted ten times or more. The chain carries TRBV3-1 and TRBJ2-1, with 7 bases matching TRBD2. This CDR3 comprises 15 residues. With 0 bases clipped from V and 7 bases from J, the junction kept 6 bases outside the gene matches. CDR1 is LGHDT and CDR2 is YNNKEL in the germline V gene (reference sequence). For the CDR3, the DNA is TGTGCCAGCAGCCAAGAGGGGAGGGCCCCGAATGAGCAGTTCTTC. Protein product: CASSQEGRAPNEQFF.

This clonotype was counted a few times. The genes are TRBV5-1 and TRBJ1-1; 12 positions match TRBD1. V gave up 3 bases and J gave up 5 bases; unmatched junction bases: 14. Germline V gene sequence: CDR1 SGHRS, CDR2 YFSETQ. The CDR3 runs to 18 residues. CDR3 sequence reads: CASSYFSYGTGGRTEAFF. In DNA, the CDR3 is TGCGCCAGCAGCTACTTTTCTTATGGGACAGGGGGCAGGACTGAAGCTTTCTTT.

This chain connects TRBV6-1 to TRBJ2-7; TRBD2 matches at 7 bases. The CDR3 covers 15 residues. With V trimmed by 6 bases and J by 0 bases, 8 bases remained unmatched. Germline V gives CDR1 MNHNS, CDR2 SASEGT. In nucleotides, the CDR3 is TGTGCCAGCAGGGGAGCGGGGCGTAGCTCCTACGAGCAGTACTTC. This gives the protein CASRGAGRSSYEQYF.

This clonotype was seen repeatedly, ten times or more. V and J are TRBV11-2 and TRBJ2-7; a possible D gene is TRBD2 (6 bases). The CDR3 spans 15 residues. Trimming took off 5 bases at V and 2 bases at J, with 16 bases between the two ends. The germline gives CDR1 SGHAT, CDR2 FQNNGV. The DNA for the CDR3 is TGTGCCAGCAGCCCCCTGGGGGACTGGGCCTACGAGCAGTACTTC. Its protein product is CASSPLGDWAYEQYF.

This clonotype was observed at least ten times. The chain carries TRBV12-3 or TRBV12-4 and TRBJ1-1; 9 nucleotides align to TRBD1. V shed 6 bases and J 7 bases; nucleotides not matched to a gene: 3. This CDR3 region has 12 residues. The CDR3 region is CASSRTGVEAFF. The CDR3 nucleotides are TGTGCCAGCAGCAGGACAGGGGTTGAAGCTTTCTTT.

This clonotype was seen repeatedly, ten times or more. The chain employs TRBV5-1 and TRBJ2-3, with D maybe TRBD2 (6 bases). CDR1 is SGHRS and CDR2 is YFSETQ in the germline V gene. This CDR3 is 14 amino acids long. The V gene lost 1 base and the J gene lost 4 bases, with 10 bases spanning the gap. In DNA form, the CDR3 reads TGCGCCAGCAGCTTGCTGGGAGGAGCAGATACGCAGTATTTT. Residues: CASSLLGGADTQYF.

CDR3: CSADRGLGTGELFF. Written as DNA, the CDR3 is TGCAGTGCTGACAGGGGACTCGGCACCGGGGAGCTGTTTTTT. The chain joins TRBV29-1 to TRBJ2-2, with 8 positions matching TRBD1. The CDR3 loop spans 14 amino acids. Germline V gives CDR1 SQVTM, CDR2 ANQGSEA.

This clonotype appeared many times. The CDR3 here is CASSDVTTDTQYF. CDR3 DNA: TGTGCCAGCAGTGATGTGACTACAGATACGCAGTATTTT. V usage is TRBV2 and J usage is TRBJ2-3; D unclear. CDR1 is SNHLY and CDR2 is FYNNEI in the germline V gene. V lost 3 bases and J lost 3, with 7 bases in between. The CDR3 totals 13 residues. The full variable domain, rest sourced from reference TRBV2 and TRBJ2-3, is EPEVTQTPSHQVTQMGQEVILRCVPISNHLYFYWYRQILGQKVEFLVSFYNNEISEKSEIFDDQFSVERPDGSNFTLKIRSTKLEDSAMYFCASSDVTTDTQYFGPGTRLTVL.

The chain has TRBV12-3 or TRBV12-4 and TRBJ1-1; D call uncertain. V was cut by 5 bases and J by 4 bases, with 11 bases left in between. This CDR3 spans 13 amino acids. The CDR3 DNA sequence: TGTGCCAGCAGTGGACCGTTGGGCACTGAAGCTTTCTTT. It specifies CASSGPLGTEAFF.

This clonotype was found many times. The chain employs TRBV19 and TRBJ1-2; 7 bases map to TRBD1. The V gene's germline CDR1 is LNHDA and CDR2 SQIVND (reference sequence). CDR3 length: 13 residues. With V trimmed by 5 bases and J by 6 bases, 6 bases remained unmatched. The CDR3 sequence: CASSSTGTDGYTF. Written as DNA, the CDR3 is TGTGCCAGTAGTTCAACCGGGACAGATGGCTACACCTTC.

This clonotype was counted a few times. The chain combines TRBV30 with TRBJ1-5; TRBD1 might be the D (5 bases). The V end lost 2 bases, the J end lost 4 bases, and 24 bases lay between the germline ends. The V gene's germline CDR1 is GTSNPN and CDR2 SVGIG (reference sequence). The CDR3 loop spans 18 amino acids. The CDR3 DNA reads as TGTGCCTGGAGTACCGGGACGGCTCTTATGATCGGGAATCAGCCCCAGCATTTT. It is translated as CAWSTGTALMIGNQPQHF.

As to this clonotype: Compared with germline, one end of the junction differs, possibly owing to a read error. This chain uses TRBV6-1 with TRBJ2-7; D perhaps matches TRBD2 (6 bases). The CDR3 is 15 residues long. The germline CDR1 and CDR2 sequences are MNHNS and SASEGT. The CDR3 DNA reads TGTGCCAGCAGCTTTAGATGGACGGAGGGCTACGAACAGTACTTC. Its protein is CASSFRWTEGYEQYF.

Many counts were recorded for this clonotype. The J gene is TRBJ1-2, the V gene TRBV10-2; D may be TRBD1 (5 bases). V was shortened by 6 bases and J by 7 bases, with 12 bases between the two germline ends. Germline V lookup: CDR1 WSHSY, CDR2 SAAADI. The CDR3 spans 12 residues. The CDR3 bases are TGCGCCAGCAGCCGGGACGGAGTTGGCTACACCTTC. Protein: CASSRDGVGYTF.

This clonotype was observed at least ten times. The genes are TRBV5-1 and TRBJ1-4; 9 bases match TRBD1. There are 15 residues in the CDR3. Germline CDR1 is SGHRS and CDR2 is YFSETQ. V shed 4 bases, J shed 10 bases, and the junction held 11 bases outside the gene matches. CDR3 region: CASSNLPGQGVKLFF. CDR3 coding DNA: TGCGCCAGCAGCAACCTTCCGGGACAGGGTGTAAAACTGTTTTTT.

This clonotype was detected ten times or more. The V call is TRBV6-1, the J call TRBJ2-1; D is unclear. The CDR3 has 13 residues. Deletions cut 6 bases from V and 6 bases from J, with 12 bases between. The germline gives CDR1 MNHNS, CDR2 SASEGT. The CDR3 bases are TGTGCCAGCAGGGAGAACTCGTTCAATGAGCAGTTCTTC. Translation: CASRENSFNEQFF.

This clonotype was counted at least ten times. The chain combines TRBV29-1 with TRBJ2-1, with unresolved D. The germline V and J ends were trimmed by 4 bases and 6 bases, with 10 bases remaining between them. This CDR3 has 12 amino acids. Germline V gives CDR1 SQVTM, CDR2 ANQGSEA. As DNA, the CDR3 is TGCAGCGTTGGTCAACTGCTCAATGAGCAGTTCTTC. Translating gives CSVGQLLNEQFF.

The gene calls are TRBV5-1 and TRBJ1-6; 11 bases are shared with TRBD1. The ends lost 4 bases at V and 9 bases at J; junction bases unmatched: 6. The CDR3 length is 15 residues. Per the germline V gene, CDR1 is SGHRS and CDR2 is YFSETQ. CDR3 loop: CASSVRGQGGSPLHF. The CDR3 DNA reads TGCGCCAGCAGCGTCCGGGGACAGGGGGGTTCACCCCTCCACTTT.

A few counts support this clonotype. As DNA, the CDR3 is TGTGCCAGCAGTTACTCTCGAGCGGGAGGCCCGGTAGAGCAGTACTTC. Its protein is CASSYSRAGGPVEQYF. The chain recombines TRBV6-5 with TRBJ2-7, with 9 bases aligning to TRBD2. The trim removed 0 bases at V and 7 bases at J, leaving 10 bases unmatched. Per the germline V gene, CDR1 is MNHEY and CDR2 is SVGAGI. This CDR3 contains 16 residues.

A note on this clonotype: A much more abundant neighbour one base away suggests this may be a read error. Likely a read error: the CDR3 ends without its conserved phenylalanine or tryptophan. This sequence joins TRBV20-1 and TRBJ2-7; possible D gene TRBD1, 8 bases. Germline V gene lookup returns CDR1 DFQATT and CDR2 SNEGSKA (reference sequence). V was shortened by 3 bases and J by 2 bases, with 20 bases between the two germline ends. CDR3 length: 16 residues. The CDR3, as DNA: TGCAGTGCTAGGGACAGGGAGGGGGAGTTCCCCTACGAGCAGTACCTC. Translated, it gives CSARDREGEFPYEQYL.